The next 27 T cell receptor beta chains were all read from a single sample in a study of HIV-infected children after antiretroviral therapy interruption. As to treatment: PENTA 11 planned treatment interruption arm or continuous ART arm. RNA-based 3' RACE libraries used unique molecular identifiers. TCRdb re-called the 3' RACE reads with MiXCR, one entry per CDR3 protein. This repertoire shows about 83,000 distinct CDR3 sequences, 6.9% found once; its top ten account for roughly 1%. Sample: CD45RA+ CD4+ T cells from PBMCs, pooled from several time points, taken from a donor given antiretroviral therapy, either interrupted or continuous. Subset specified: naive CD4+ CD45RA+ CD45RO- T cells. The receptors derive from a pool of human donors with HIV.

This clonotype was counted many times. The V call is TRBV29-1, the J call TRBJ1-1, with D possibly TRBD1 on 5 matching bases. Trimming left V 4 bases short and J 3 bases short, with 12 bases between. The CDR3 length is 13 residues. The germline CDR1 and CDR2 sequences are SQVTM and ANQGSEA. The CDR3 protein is CSVGPLQDTEAFF. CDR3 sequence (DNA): TGCAGCGTTGGGCCCTTACAGGACACTGAAGCTTTCTTT. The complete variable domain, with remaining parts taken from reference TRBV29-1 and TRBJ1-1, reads SAVISQKPSRDICQRGTSLTIQCQVDSQVTMMFWYRQQPGQSLTLIATANQGSEATYESGFVIDKFPISRPNLTFSTLTVSNMSPEDSSIYLCSVGPLQDTEAFFGQGTRLTVV.

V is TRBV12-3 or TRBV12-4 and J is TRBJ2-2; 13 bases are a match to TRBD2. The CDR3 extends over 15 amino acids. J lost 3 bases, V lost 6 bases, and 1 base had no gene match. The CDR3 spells CASRLAGGHTGELFF. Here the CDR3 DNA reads TGTGCCAGCAGACTAGCGGGAGGGCACACCGGGGAGCTGTTTTTT.

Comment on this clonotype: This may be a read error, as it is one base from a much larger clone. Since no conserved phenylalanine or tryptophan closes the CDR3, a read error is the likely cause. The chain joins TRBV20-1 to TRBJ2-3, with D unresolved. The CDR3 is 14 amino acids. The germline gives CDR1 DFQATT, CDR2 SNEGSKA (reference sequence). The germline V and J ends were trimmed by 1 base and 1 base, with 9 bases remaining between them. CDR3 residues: CSARVAGRTDTQYL. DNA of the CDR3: TGCAGTGCTAGAGTTGCTGGGCGCACAGATACGCAGTATTTG.

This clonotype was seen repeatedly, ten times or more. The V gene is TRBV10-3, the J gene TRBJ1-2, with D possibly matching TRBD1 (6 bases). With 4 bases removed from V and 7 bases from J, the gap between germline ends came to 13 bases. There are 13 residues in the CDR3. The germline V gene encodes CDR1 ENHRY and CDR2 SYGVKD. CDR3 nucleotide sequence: TGTGCCATCAGTGCAGTGACAGGAGGTGGCTACACCTTC. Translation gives CAISAVTGGGYTF.

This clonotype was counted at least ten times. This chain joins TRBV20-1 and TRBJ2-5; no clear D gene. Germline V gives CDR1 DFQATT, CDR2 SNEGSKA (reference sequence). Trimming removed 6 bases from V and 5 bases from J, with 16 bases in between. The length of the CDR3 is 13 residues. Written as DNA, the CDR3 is TGCAGTGCGATCTCTACCAGCTCGGAGACCCAGTACTTC. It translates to CSAISTSSETQYF.

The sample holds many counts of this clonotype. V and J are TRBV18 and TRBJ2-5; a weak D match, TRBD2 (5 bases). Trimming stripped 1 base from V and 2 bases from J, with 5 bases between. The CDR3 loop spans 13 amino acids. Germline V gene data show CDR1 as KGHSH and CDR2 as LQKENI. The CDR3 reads CASSPRRQETQYF. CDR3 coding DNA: TGTGCCAGCTCACCACGGAGGCAAGAGACCCAGTACTTC.

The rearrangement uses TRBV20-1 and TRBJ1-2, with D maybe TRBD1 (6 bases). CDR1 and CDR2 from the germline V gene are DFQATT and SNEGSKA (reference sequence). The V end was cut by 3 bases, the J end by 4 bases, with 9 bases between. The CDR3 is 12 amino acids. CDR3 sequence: CSARTGPYGYTF. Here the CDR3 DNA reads TGCAGTGCTAGGACAGGACCCTATGGCTACACCTTC.

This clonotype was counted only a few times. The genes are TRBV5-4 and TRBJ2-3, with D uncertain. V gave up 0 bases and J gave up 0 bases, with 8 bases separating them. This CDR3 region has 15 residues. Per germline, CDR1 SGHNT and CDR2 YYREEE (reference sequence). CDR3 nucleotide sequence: TGTGCCAGCAGCTTGGCCGGCAGCAGCACAGATACGCAGTATTTT. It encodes CASSLAGSSTDTQYF.

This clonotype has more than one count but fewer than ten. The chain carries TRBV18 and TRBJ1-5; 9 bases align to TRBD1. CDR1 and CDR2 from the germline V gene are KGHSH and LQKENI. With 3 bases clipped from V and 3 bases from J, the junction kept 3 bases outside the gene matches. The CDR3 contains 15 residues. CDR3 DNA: TGTGCCAGCTCACCGGGGACAGGGAACAATCAGCCCCAGCATTTT. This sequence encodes CASSPGTGNNQPQHF.

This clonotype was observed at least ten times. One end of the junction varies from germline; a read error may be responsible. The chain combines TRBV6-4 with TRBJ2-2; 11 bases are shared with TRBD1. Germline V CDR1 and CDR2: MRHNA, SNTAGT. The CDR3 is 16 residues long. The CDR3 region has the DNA TGTGCCAGCGGTGACGGACAGGGGGCGGACACCGGGCAGCTCTACTTT. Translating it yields CASGDGQGADTGQLYF.

CDR3 amino acids: CATSRDLQAMGGYTF. CDR3 in DNA: TGTGCCACCAGCAGAGATTTGCAAGCTATGGGCGGCTACACCTTC. The chain employs TRBV15 and TRBJ1-2; D is unclear. The germline V gene has CDR1 LNHNV and CDR2 YYDKDF (reference sequence). The CDR3 sequence is 15 residues long. Between the trimmed V and J ends, which lost 0 bases and 8 bases, there was a span of 16 bases.

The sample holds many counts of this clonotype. The CDR3 region is CASSLPGTDGYTF. Here the CDR3 DNA reads TGTGCCAGCAGCTTGCCCGGGACAGATGGCTACACCTTC. The gene calls are TRBV5-5 and TRBJ1-2; TRBD1 matches at 7 bases. Germline V gives CDR1 SGHKS, CDR2 YYEKEE (reference sequence). J was trimmed by 6 bases and V by 1 base; bases with no gene match: 3. This CDR3 is built from 13 residues.

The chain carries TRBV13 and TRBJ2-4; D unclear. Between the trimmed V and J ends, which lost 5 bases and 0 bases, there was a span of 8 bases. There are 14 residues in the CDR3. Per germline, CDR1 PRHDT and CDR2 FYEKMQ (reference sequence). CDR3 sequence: CASSLDLAKNIQYF. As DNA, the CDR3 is TGTGCCAGCAGCCTCGACTTAGCCAAAAACATTCAGTACTTC.

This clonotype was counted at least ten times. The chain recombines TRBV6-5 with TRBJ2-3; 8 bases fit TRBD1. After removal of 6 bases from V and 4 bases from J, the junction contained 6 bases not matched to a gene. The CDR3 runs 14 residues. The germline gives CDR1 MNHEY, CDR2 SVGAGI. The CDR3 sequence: CASRLGQGADTQYF. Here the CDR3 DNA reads TGTGCCAGCAGGCTAGGACAGGGAGCAGATACGCAGTATTTT.

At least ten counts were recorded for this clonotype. For the CDR3, the DNA is TGTGCCTGGAGAGGGGACAGGGTGCGGGGCTACACCTTC. It translates to CAWRGDRVRGYTF. The rearrangement uses TRBV30 and TRBJ1-2; 9 bases line up with TRBD1. The CDR3 is 13 residues long. Trimming cost V 3 bases and J 8 bases; bases outside gene matches: 7. In germline, CDR1 is GTSNPN, CDR2 SVGIG (reference sequence).

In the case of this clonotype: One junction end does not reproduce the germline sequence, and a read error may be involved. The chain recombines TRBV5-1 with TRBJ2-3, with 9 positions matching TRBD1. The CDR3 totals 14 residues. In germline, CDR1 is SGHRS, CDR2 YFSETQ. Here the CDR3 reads CASRLDRGTDTQYF. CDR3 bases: TGCGCCAGCAGGTTGGACAGGGGTACAGATACGCAGTATTTT.

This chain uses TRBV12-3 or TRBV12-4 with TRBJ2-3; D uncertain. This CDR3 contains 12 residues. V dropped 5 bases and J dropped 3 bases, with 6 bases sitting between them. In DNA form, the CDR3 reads TGTGCCAGCAGTCTTTTAACAGATACGCAGTATTTT. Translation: CASSLLTDTQYF.

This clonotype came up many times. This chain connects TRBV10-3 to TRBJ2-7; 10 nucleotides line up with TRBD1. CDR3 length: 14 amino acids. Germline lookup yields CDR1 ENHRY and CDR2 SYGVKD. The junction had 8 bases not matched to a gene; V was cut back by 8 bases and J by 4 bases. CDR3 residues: CAIFSGQGRYEQYF. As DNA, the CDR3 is TGTGCCATCTTTTCGGGACAGGGGCGTTACGAGCAGTACTTC.

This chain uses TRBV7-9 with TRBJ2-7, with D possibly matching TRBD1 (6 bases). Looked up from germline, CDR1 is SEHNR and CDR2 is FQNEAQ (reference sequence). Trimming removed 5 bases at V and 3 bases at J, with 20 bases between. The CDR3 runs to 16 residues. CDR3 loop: CASSTYEDRLIYEQYF. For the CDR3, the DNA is TGTGCCAGCAGCACGTATGAGGACAGACTGATCTACGAGCAGTACTTC.

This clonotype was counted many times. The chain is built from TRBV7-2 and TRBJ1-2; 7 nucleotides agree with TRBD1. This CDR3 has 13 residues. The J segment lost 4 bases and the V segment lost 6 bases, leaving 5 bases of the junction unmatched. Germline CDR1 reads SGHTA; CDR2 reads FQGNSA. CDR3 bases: TGTGCCAGCAGTACAGGGGTCCTCTATGGCTACACCTTC. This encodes CASSTGVLYGYTF.

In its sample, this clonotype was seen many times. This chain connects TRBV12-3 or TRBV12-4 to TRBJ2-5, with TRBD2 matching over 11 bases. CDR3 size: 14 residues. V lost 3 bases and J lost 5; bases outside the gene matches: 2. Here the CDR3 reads CASSLTSGEETQYF. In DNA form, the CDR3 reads TGTGCCAGCAGTTTGACTAGCGGGGAGGAGACCCAGTACTTC.

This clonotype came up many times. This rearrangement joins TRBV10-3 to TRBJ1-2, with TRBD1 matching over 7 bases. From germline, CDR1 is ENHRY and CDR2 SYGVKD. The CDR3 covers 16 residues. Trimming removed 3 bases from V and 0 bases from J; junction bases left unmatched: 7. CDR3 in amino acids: CAISDPGQPSNYGYTF. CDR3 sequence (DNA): TGTGCCATCAGTGATCCGGGACAGCCTTCTAACTATGGCTACACCTTC.

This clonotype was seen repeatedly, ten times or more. In nucleotides, the CDR3 is TGTGCCAGTAGTAGACTAGCGGGCCTCTACGAGCAGTACTTC. Its protein is CASSRLAGLYEQYF. This chain connects TRBV19 to TRBJ2-7; 10 bases are shared with TRBD2. V lost 4 bases and J lost 3; bases outside the gene matches: 3. CDR3 size: 14 residues. Germline V gene data show CDR1 as LNHDA and CDR2 as SQIVND (reference sequence).

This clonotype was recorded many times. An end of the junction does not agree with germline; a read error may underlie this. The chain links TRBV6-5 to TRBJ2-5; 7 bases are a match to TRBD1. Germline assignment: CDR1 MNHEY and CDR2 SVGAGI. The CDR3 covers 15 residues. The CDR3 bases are TGTGCCAGCAGTGACGAAGAGGGGGCGCAGGACACCCAGTACTTT. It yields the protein CASSDEEGAQDTQYF.

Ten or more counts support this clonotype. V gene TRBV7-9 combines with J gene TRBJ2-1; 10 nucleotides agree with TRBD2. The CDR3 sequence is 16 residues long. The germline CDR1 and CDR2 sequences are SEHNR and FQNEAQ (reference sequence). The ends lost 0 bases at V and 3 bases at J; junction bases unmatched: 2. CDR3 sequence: CASSLASSGSYNEQFF. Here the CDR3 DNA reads TGTGCCAGCAGCTTAGCTTCTAGCGGGAGCTACAATGAGCAGTTCTTC.

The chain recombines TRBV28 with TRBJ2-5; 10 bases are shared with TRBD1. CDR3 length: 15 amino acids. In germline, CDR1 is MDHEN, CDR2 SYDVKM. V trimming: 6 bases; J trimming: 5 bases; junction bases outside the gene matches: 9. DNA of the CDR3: TGTGCCAGCAGCCCCTCGGACAGGGGGATTGAGACCCAGTACTTC. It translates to CASSPSDRGIETQYF. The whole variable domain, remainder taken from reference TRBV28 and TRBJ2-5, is DVKVTQSSRYLVKRTGEKVFLECVQDMDHENMFWYRQDPGLGLRLIYFSYDVKMKEKGDIPEGYSVSREKKERFSLILESASTNQTSMYLCASSPSDRGIETQYFGPGTRLLVL.

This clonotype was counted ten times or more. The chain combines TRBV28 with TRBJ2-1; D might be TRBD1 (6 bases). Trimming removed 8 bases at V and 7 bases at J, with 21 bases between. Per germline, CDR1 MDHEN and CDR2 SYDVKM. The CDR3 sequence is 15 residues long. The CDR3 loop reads CASYAPRGKRNEQFF. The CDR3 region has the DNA TGTGCCAGCTACGCTCCCAGGGGTAAGCGTAATGAGCAGTTCTTC.